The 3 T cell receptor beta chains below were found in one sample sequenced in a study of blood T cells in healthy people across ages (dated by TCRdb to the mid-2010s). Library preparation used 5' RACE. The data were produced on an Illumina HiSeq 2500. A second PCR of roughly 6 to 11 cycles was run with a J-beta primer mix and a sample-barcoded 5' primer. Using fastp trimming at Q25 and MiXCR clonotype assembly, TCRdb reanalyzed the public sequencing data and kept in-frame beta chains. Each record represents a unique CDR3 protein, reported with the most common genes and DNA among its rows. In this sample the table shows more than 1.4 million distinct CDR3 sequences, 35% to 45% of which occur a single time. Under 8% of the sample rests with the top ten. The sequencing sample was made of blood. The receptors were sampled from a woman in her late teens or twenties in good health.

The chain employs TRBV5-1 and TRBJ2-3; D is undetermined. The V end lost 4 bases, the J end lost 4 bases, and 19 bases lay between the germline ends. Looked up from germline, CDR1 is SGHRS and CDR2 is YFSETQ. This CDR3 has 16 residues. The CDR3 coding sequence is TGCGCCAGCAGCGGCAACTTAAAAAGGAGCCCAGATACGCAGTATTTT. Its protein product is CASSGNLKRSPDTQYF.

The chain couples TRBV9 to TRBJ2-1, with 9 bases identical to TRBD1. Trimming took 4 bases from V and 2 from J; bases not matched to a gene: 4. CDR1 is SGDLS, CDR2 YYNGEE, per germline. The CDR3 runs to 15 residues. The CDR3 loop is CASSSTGGPYNEQFF. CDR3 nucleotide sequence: TGTGCCAGCAGCTCTACAGGGGGCCCCTACAATGAGCAGTTCTTC.

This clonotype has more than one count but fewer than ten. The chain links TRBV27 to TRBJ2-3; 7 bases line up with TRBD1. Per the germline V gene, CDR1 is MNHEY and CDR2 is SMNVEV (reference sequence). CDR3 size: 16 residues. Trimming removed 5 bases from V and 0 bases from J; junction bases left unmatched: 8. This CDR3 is CASSDPGGTSTDTQYF. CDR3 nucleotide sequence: TGTGCCAGCAGTGACCCAGGGGGTACCAGCACAGATACGCAGTATTTT.